Listed here is a single T cell receptor beta chain. Its antigen is not identified. Treatment indicated: oral pan-JAK inhibitor, 5-10 mg twice daily. This sample stems from a study of CD8+ T cells in alopecia areata. Points from the study as a whole: In scalp and blood during tofacitinib, many expanded lesional clones persisted.

Extracted RNA was reverse transcribed into cDNA, the sequencing template. Sequencing was performed with immunoSEQ multiplex PCR; in TCRdb, only in-frame clones are kept and a portion is missing. The sample contains fewer than 110,000 clones, 65% to 90% of which appear only once. Germline values: CDR1 LNHNV, CDR2 YYDKDF (reference sequence). Trimming removed 0 bases from V and 10 bases from J; junction bases left unmatched: 8. This CDR3 is built from 15 residues. V is TRBV15 and J is TRBJ2-1, with TRBD1 matching 8 bases. The clonotype comes from a human donor with alopecia areata. Source: CD8+ T cells sorted from blood, taken between weeks 30 and 35, from a patient treated with tofacitinib. This CDR3 reads CATSRDSRGRQEQFF. The CDR3 DNA follows: TGTGCCACCAGCAGAGATAGCAGGGGGCGGCAGGAGCAGTTCTTC.